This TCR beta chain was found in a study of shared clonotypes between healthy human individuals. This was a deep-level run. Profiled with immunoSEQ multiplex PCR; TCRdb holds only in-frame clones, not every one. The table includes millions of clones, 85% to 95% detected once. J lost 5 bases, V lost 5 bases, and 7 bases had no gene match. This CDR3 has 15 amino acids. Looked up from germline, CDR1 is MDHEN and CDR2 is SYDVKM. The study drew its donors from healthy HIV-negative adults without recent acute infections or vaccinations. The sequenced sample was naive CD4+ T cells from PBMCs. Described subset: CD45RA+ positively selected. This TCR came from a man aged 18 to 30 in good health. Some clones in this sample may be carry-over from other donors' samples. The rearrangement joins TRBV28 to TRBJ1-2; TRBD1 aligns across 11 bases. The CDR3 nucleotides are TGTGCCAGCAGTGGGGGGGACAGGGGGTTTTATGGCTACACCTTC. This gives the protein CASSGGDRGFYGYTF.